These T cell receptor beta chains were read from a single sample in a study of shared clonotypes between healthy human individuals. Data came from immunoSEQ multiplex PCR; TCRdb stores just in-frame clones and leaves some out. The sample shows over a million clones, just under 99% of them seen only once. Sequencing was performed on naive CD4+ T cells sorted from blood. The receptors come from a man aged 30 to 39 in good health. Each CDR3 is given with its conserved first and last residue. The order of the fields is D gene, V gene, J gene, CDR3 protein, CDR3 DNA. D genes are given only for firm matches.

.	TRBV28	TRBJ2-2	CASSYDGSWTGELFF	TGTGCCAGCAGTTATGACGGGAGTTGGACCGGGGAGCTGTTTTTT
.	TRBV15	TRBJ1-5	CATSRDVTLSNQPQHF	TGTGCCACCAGCAGAGATGTGACACTGAGCAATCAGCCCCAGCATTTT
TRBD1	TRBV10-2	TRBJ2-2	CASSPRQGTNTGELFF	TGCGCCAGCAGTCCTAGACAGGGGACGAACACCGGGGAGCTGTTTTTT
TRBD1	TRBV6-5	TRBJ1-2	CASSKTGGYGYTF	TGTGCCAGCAGCAAGACAGGGGGCTATGGCTACACCTTC
.	TRBV21-1	TRBJ2-7	CASNQKKRFRGRGCEQYF	TGTGCCAGTAATCAAAAGAAGAGGTTCAGGGGGCGCGGGTGCGAGCAGTACTTC
TRBD2	TRBV5-1	TRBJ2-7	CASSSGLAGSYEQYF	TGCGCCAGCAGTTCCGGACTAGCGGGTTCCTACGAGCAGTACTTC
.	TRBV7-3	TRBJ2-5	CASSLKREETQYF	TGTGCCAGCAGCTTAAAACGAGAAGAGACCCAGTACTTC
.	TRBV19	TRBJ1-1	CASRPLTVASTEAFF	TGTGCCAGTAGACCCCTGACAGTAGCGAGCACTGAAGCTTTCTTT
.	TRBV7-2	TRBJ1-5	CASNKAGTRHF	TGTGCCAGCAACAAAGCAGGTACGAGGCATTTT
.	TRBV7-9	TRBJ2-7	CASSLERSSYEQYF	TGTGCCAGCAGCTTAGAGCGAAGCTCCTACGAGCAGTACTTC
TRBD1	TRBV11-2	TRBJ1-1	CASSRPYRTGNTEAFF	TGTGCCAGCAGCCGGCCCTACCGGACAGGGAACACTGAAGCTTTCTTT
.	TRBV6-1	TRBJ1-2	CTATNPNYGYTF	TGTACTGCTACTAATCCTAACTATGGCTACACCTTC